This TCR beta chain comes out of a study of blood T cell repertoires in COVID-19. Sequenced by immunoSEQ multiplex PCR; TCRdb stores in-frame clones only, minus some. The sample carries some 200,000 clones, approximately 80% recorded once. The CDR3 runs 12 residues. Trimming removed 2 bases at V and 7 bases at J, with 6 bases between. Germline lookup yields CDR1 LGHNT and CDR2 FRNRAP. Recovered status applied to Cohort 3 donors who had two consecutive negative PCRs. It also applied to those with clearance or with symptom resolution. The sample was PBMCs or T cells enriched from blood (not recorded which). The sequence was collected from a man aged 35-49 years who had recovered from COVID-19. The V and J genes are TRBV12-5 and TRBJ1-5; D gene unclear. CDR3 DNA sequence: TGTGCTAGTGGTTTGAATCTGCAGCCCCAGCATTTT. Its translation: CASGLNLQPQHF.